Sequencing of this T cell receptor beta chain was carried out in a study of cytomegalovirus exposure and HLA in healthy donors. Study overall: An analysis done earlier identified about 120 million unique TCR beta sequences from around 180 million T cells.

Losses at the gene ends were 6 bases for V and 5 bases for J; bases not matched to a gene: 4. The CDR3 loop spans 13 amino acids. Germline V gene data show CDR1 as SQVTM and CDR2 as ANQGSEA. Broader study findings: In a later analysis, TCR beta V- and J-gene trimming showed a link to a missense DCLRE1C variant. Several of the most significant clusters appeared, in a later analysis, to be linked to common viral pathogens.

Points on this clone: Antigen unknown.

Primers: 60 Vbeta forward and 13 Jbeta reverse. The assay was immunoSEQ multiplex PCR, and TCRdb's table has in-frame clones only and misses some. The repertoire table contains over 30,000 clones. What was sequenced was PBMCs. V gene TRBV29-1 combines with J gene TRBJ2-1; 10 positions agree with TRBD2. The sequence was obtained from a woman between 35 and 50 years old in good health and CMV-seropositive. CDR3 DNA sequence: TGCAGCGTCAGCGGGAGGGCCGACAATGAGCAGTTCTTC. Its translation is CSVSGRADNEQFF.